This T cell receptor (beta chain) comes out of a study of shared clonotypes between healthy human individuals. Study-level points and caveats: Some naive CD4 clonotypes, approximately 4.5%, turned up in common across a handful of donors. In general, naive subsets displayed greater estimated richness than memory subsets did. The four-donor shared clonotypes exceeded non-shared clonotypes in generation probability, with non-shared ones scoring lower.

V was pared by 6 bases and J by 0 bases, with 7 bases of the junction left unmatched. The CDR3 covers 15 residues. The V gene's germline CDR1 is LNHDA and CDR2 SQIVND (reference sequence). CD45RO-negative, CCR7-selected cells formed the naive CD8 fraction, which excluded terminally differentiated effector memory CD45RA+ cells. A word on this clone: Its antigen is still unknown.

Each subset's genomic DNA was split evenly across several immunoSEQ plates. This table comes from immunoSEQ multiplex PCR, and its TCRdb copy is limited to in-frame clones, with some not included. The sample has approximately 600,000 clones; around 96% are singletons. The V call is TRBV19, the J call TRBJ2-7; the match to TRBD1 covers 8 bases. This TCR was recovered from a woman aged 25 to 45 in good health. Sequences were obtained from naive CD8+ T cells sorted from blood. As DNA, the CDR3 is TGTGCCAGTAGCCCGGACAGGGCCTTCTCCTACGAGCAGTACTTC. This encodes CASSPDRAFSYEQYF.